These 26 T cell receptor beta chains came from one sample sequenced in a study of blood T cell repertoires in COVID-19 (dated by TCRdb to between 2020 and 2021). The library was prepared using the immunoSEQ multiplex PCR assay. Here the immuneACCESS table is served through TCRdb, limited to in-frame sequences with V and J called. Missing clones are a known gap in these copies; in checked studies unresolved V genes cover under half, and the rest lacks a known reason. This sample holds fewer than 200,000 clones; 60% to 80% were observed only once. 17% of the sample rests with the top ten. What was sequenced was PBMCs or T cells enriched from blood (not recorded which). These receptors all come from a woman aged 45-65 years who had recovered from COVID-19.

The rearrangement joins TRBV10-2 to TRBJ1-2; weak D call: TRBD1 (5 bases). Germline assignment: CDR1 WSHSY and CDR2 SAAADI. CDR3 length equals 14 residues. V was trimmed by 7 bases and J by 5 bases, leaving 17 bases between them. The CDR3 bases are TGCGCCAGCAAGGTTCAGGGAGGGAATTATGGCTACACCTTC. Translation gives CASKVQGGNYGYTF.

The V call is TRBV19, the J call TRBJ1-2; 12 bases match TRBD1. Germline-derived CDR1 and CDR2 are LNHDA and SQIVND (reference sequence). V shed 3 bases and J 5 bases; nucleotides not matched to a gene: 7. This CDR3 comprises 16 residues. The CDR3 reads CASSMAGTGGGYGYTF. Written as DNA, the CDR3 is TGTGCCAGTAGTATGGCCGGGACAGGGGGCGGGTATGGCTACACCTTC.

The chain has TRBV19 and TRBJ1-5; no clear D. V dropped 3 bases and J dropped 7 bases, with 10 bases sitting between them. The CDR3 sequence is 13 residues long. Germline V lookup: CDR1 LNHDA, CDR2 SQIVND (reference sequence). The CDR3 DNA sequence: TGTGCCAGTAGTATCATGGAGAACCAGCCCCAGCATTTT. It specifies CASSIMENQPQHF.

V is TRBV4-3 and J is TRBJ2-1; D uncertain. The CDR3 is 15 amino acids. CDR1 and CDR2 (germline): LGHNA, YSLEER. V lost 5 bases and J 0 bases, leaving 11 bases between the germline ends. CDR3 protein: CASSESLSSYNEQFF. In DNA form, the CDR3 reads TGCGCCAGCAGCGAGTCTCTAAGCTCCTACAATGAGCAGTTCTTC.

The chain recombines TRBV29-1 with TRBJ2-7; 8 bases map to TRBD1. Germline V gene sequence: CDR1 SQVTM, CDR2 ANQGSEA. Trimming removed 6 bases from V and 3 bases from J; junction bases left unmatched: 7. The length of the CDR3 is 13 residues. DNA for the CDR3: TGCAGCGTCGGTCTCACAGGGGGCTACGAGCAGTACTTC. It translates to CSVGLTGGYEQYF.

J is TRBJ1-1 and V is TRBV4-1; D may be TRBD1 (6 bases). V lost 3 bases to trimming and J lost 3 bases, with 14 bases between them. Germline V lookup: CDR1 MGHRA, CDR2 YSYEKL. The CDR3 loop spans 15 amino acids. Written as DNA, the CDR3 is TGCGCCAGCAGCCATGATACAGGGAGATACACTGAAGCTTTCTTT. Protein: CASSHDTGRYTEAFF.

The CDR3 loop is CAWRGQGTFSYSGNTIYF. The CDR3 DNA reads TGTGCCTGGAGGGGACAGGGGACTTTCTCCTACTCTGGAAACACCATATATTTT. The gene calls are TRBV30 and TRBJ1-3; the match to TRBD1 covers 10 bases. J lost 0 bases, V lost 3 bases, and 11 bases had no gene match. The CDR3 spans 18 residues. Germline V gene data show CDR1 as GTSNPN and CDR2 as SVGIG (reference sequence).

The J gene is TRBJ2-1, the V gene TRBV7-2; a possible D gene is TRBD1 (6 bases). V dropped 2 bases and J dropped 3 bases, with 11 bases sitting between them. From germline, CDR1 is SGHTA and CDR2 FQGNSA. The CDR3 has 15 amino acids. The chain's CDR3 is CASSLSAGDYNEQFF. The DNA for the CDR3 is TGTGCCAGCAGCTTATCGGCAGGGGACTACAATGAGCAGTTCTTC. Complete variable domain (other parts from reference TRBV7-2 and TRBJ2-1): GAGVSQSPSNKVTEKGKDVELRCDPISGHTALYWYRQSLGQGLEFLIYFQGNSAPDKSGLPSDRFSAERTGGSVSTLTIQRTQQEDSAVYLCASSLSAGDYNEQFFGPGTRLTVL.

CDR3 in amino acids: CASSSMTGWISPLHF. DNA for the CDR3: TGTGCCAGCAGCTCGATGACAGGGTGGATTTCACCCCTCCACTTT. The rearrangement links TRBV5-6 to TRBJ1-6; 7 bases align to TRBD1. Germline trimming cut 3 bases from V and 9 bases from J; bases unmatched to any gene: 9. Germline lookup yields CDR1 SGHDT and CDR2 YYEEEE. The CDR3 runs 15 residues.

The chain recombines TRBV2 with TRBJ2-1; no firm D call. V gave up 6 bases and J gave up 9 bases, with 12 bases separating them. The length of the CDR3 is 12 residues. Germline CDR1 reads SNHLY; CDR2 reads FYNNEI. CDR3 amino acids: CASSVSNSEQFF. CDR3 DNA: TGTGCCAGCAGCGTTAGCAACTCTGAGCAGTTCTTC.

The V call is TRBV28, the J call TRBJ2-1, with TRBD1 matching 8 bases. J was trimmed by 0 bases and V by 3 bases; bases with no gene match: 4. Looked up from germline, CDR1 is MDHEN and CDR2 is SYDVKM. The CDR3 loop spans 16 amino acids. Here the CDR3 reads CASSLRQGFSYNEQFF. The CDR3, as DNA: TGTGCCAGCAGTTTGCGACAGGGGTTCTCCTACAATGAGCAGTTCTTC.

The rearrangement uses TRBV6-5 and TRBJ1-3, with D maybe TRBD1 (6 bases). Deletions cut 5 bases from V and 0 bases from J, with 11 bases between. This CDR3 contains 15 residues. Germline loops: CDR1 MNHEY, CDR2 SVGAGI. The CDR3 is CASSPTGISGNTIYF. Here the CDR3 DNA reads TGTGCCAGCAGTCCAACAGGGATCTCTGGAAACACCATATATTTT.

This clone was detected once. CDR3 nucleotide sequence: TGTGCCAGCAGCTTGGGGCCCCAGGAGGGGTCCCCCTACGAGCAGTACTTC. Its translation: CASSLGPQEGSPYEQYF. The rearrangement uses TRBV5-5 and TRBJ2-7; possible D gene TRBD2, 6 bases. Looked up from germline, CDR1 is SGHKS and CDR2 is YYEKEE (reference sequence). Deletions cut 0 bases from V and 2 bases from J, with 18 bases between. The CDR3 has 17 amino acids.

Notes on this clone: Given the absence of the conserved phenylalanine or tryptophan at the CDR3 end, a read error is likely. The DNA is left out, because the CDR3 cannot be placed on it with certainty; the CDR3 is given as TCRdb lists it. The rearrangement uses TRBV9 and TRBJ1-1; the table's D gene call, TRBD1, was not cross checked with the DNA. Germline CDR1 and CDR2: SGDLS and YYNGEE. Counting both end residues, the CDR3 totals 8 amino acids. The CDR3 loop is CASSGPAD.

The rearrangement links TRBV7-2 to TRBJ1-1, with D unresolved. The CDR3 runs 13 residues. Trimming removed 5 bases from V and 4 bases from J, with 11 bases in between. From germline, CDR1 is SGHTA and CDR2 FQGNSA. DNA for the CDR3: TGTGCCAGCAGCCCCGTCCCGGGCACTGAAGCTTTCTTT. The encoded protein is CASSPVPGTEAFF.

The genes are TRBV7-2 and TRBJ2-7; 13 bases align to TRBD2. The CDR3 consists of 16 residues. Germline trimming cut 1 base from V and 4 bases from J; bases unmatched to any gene: 4. The germline V gene has CDR1 SGHTA and CDR2 FQGNSA. The CDR3 sequence is CASSLEGLAGVYEQYF. The DNA for the CDR3 is TGTGCCAGCAGCTTAGAAGGACTAGCGGGAGTATACGAGCAGTACTTC.

The table lists this clone with a count of one. V is TRBV29-1 and J is TRBJ2-1; D is unresolved. The germline gives CDR1 SQVTM, CDR2 ANQGSEA. The V end lost 0 bases, the J end lost 0 bases, and 9 bases lay between the germline ends. The CDR3 runs to 15 residues. In DNA form, the CDR3 reads TGCAGCGTTGAAGATCTGGAGAGCTCCTACAATGAGCAGTTCTTC. This translates into CSVEDLESSYNEQFF.

This clone was recorded at least ten times. This chain connects TRBV11-2 to TRBJ1-2, with 10 bases fitting TRBD1. Germline lookup yields CDR1 SGHAT and CDR2 FQNNGV. The V and J ends lost 6 bases and 7 bases, in that order; junction bases with no gene match: 8. CDR3 length: 14 residues. DNA for the CDR3: TGTGCCAGCAGTGACAGGGGGCAGTGGAGTGGCTACACCTTC. This encodes CASSDRGQWSGYTF.

The chain links TRBV10-3 to TRBJ1-5; TRBD1 is a possible D gene (6 bases). The CDR3 runs 13 residues. V was clipped by 6 bases and J by 3 bases, with 9 bases between them. Germline CDR1 and CDR2: ENHRY and SYGVKD. As DNA, the CDR3 is TGTGCCATCAGACAGGGATTCAATCAGCCCCAGCATTTT. This translates into CAIRQGFNQPQHF.

This chain uses TRBV9 with TRBJ2-6, with D perhaps TRBD2 (6 bases). The CDR3 runs 18 residues. Germline V CDR1 and CDR2: SGDLS, YYNGEE. The V gene lost 3 bases and the J gene lost 0 bases, with 16 bases spanning the gap. The CDR3 sequence is CASSGPGGSPSGANVLTF. DNA for the CDR3: TGTGCCAGCAGCGGGCCCGGGGGAAGCCCCTCTGGGGCCAACGTCCTGACTTTC.

V gene TRBV12-5 combines with J gene TRBJ1-6; D gene unclear. V was cut by 3 bases and J by 1 base, with 19 bases left in between. CDR3 length: 19 residues. The V gene's germline CDR1 is LGHNT and CDR2 FRNRAP. CDR3 nucleotide sequence: TGTGCTAGTGGTTTTCAAATACTAGGAATTCGGTCCTATAATTCACCCCTCCACTTT. Amino acids: CASGFQILGIRSYNSPLHF.

This clone was picked up a small number of times. The rearrangement joins TRBV5-1 to TRBJ1-4; no reliable D call. Trimming left V 0 bases short and J 6 bases short, with 12 bases between. CDR1 and CDR2 from the germline V gene are SGHRS and YFSETQ. The CDR3 is 15 residues long. DNA of the CDR3: TGCGCCAGCAGCTTGGTCGGCGCTAGAGATGAAAAACTGTTTTTT. This translates into CASSLVGARDEKLFF.

CDR3 region: CASSPSGGGRETQYF. DNA for the CDR3: TGTGCCAGCAGTCCCTCGGGGGGAGGGCGAGAGACCCAGTACTTC. V gene TRBV28 combines with J gene TRBJ2-5; 7 nucleotides agree with TRBD2. V was clipped by 5 bases and J by 4 bases; unmatched bases: 10. CDR3 size: 15 residues. Looked up from germline, CDR1 is MDHEN and CDR2 is SYDVKM.

This chain links TRBV4-2 with TRBJ1-5, with TRBD1 matching 7 bases. Germline V gene data show CDR1 as LGHNA and CDR2 as YNFKEQ. V gave up 0 bases and J gave up 4 bases; unmatched junction bases: 0. The CDR3 sequence is 14 residues long. The CDR3 is CASSQEQGNQPQHF. Written as DNA, the CDR3 is TGTGCCAGCAGCCAAGAACAGGGGAATCAGCCCCAGCATTTT.

The chain couples TRBV21-1 to TRBJ1-1. TRBV21-1 is flagged as a pseudogene. The CDR3 totals 21 residues. CDR3 region: CASSKAGVGWGVLVILTEAFF. In DNA, the CDR3 is TGTGCCAGCAGCAAAGCCGGGGTAGGATGGGGGGTCCTCGTGATTTTGACTGAAGCTTTCTTT.

The chain has TRBV14 and TRBJ2-3; 11 bases align to TRBD2. The ends lost 0 bases at V and 1 base at J; junction bases unmatched: 6. Germline lookup yields CDR1 SGHDN and CDR2 FVKESK. CDR3 length equals 18 residues. In DNA form, the CDR3 reads TGTGCCAGCAGCCAAGATGGGGCACTAGCGGGAGGCACAGATACGCAGTATTTT. It codes for CASSQDGALAGGTDTQYF. Full variable domain (remainder filled in from reference TRBV14 and TRBJ2-3): EAGVTQFPSHSVIEKGQTVTLRCDPISGHDNLYWYRRVMGKEIKFLLHFVKESKQDESGMPNNRFLAERTGGTYSTLKVQPAELEDSGVYFCASSQDGALAGGTDTQYFGPGTRLTVL.